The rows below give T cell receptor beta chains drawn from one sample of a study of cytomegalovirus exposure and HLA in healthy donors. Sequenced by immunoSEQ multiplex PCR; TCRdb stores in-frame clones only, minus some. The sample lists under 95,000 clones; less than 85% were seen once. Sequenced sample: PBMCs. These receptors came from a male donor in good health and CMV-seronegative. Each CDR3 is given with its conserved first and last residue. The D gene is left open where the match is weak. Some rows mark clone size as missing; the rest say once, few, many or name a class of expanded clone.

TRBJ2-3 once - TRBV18 TGTGCCAGCTCACCACGGGTAGCGGGCACAGATACGCAGTATTTT CASSPRVAGTDTQYF
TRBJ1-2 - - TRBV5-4 TGTGCCAGCAGCTTGGAGAACACAGACCTGAACTATGGCTACACCTTC CASSLENTDLNYGYTF
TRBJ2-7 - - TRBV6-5 TGTGCCAGCGGGCCCCCCTACGAGCAGTACTTC CASGPPYEQYF
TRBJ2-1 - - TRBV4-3 TGCGCCAGCAGCCAAGAAGGGAGCTCCTACAATGAGCAGTTCTTC CASSQEGSSYNEQFF
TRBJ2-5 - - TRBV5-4 TGTGCCAGCAGCCTGCCGGGGGGCTTGGAGACTCAGTACTTC CASSLPGGLETQYF
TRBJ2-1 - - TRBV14 TGTGCCAGCAGCCATCTGGAGGGGGGGGGCTACAATGAGCAGTTCTTC CASSHLEGGGYNEQFF
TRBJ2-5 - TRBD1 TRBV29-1 TGCAGCGTTGAAGATCTTCGGGACAGGGGTGAAGAGACCCAGTACTTC CSVEDLRDRGEETQYF
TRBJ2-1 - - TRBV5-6 TGTGCCAGCAGCCCTCTAGGGGGGGTCCCCTACAATGAGCAGTTCTTC CASSPLGGVPYNEQFF
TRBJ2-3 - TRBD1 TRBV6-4 TGTGCCAGCAGTGCACAGGGGGGAAGCACAGATACGCAGTATTTT CASSAQGGSTDTQYF
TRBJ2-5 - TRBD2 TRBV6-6 TGTGCCAGCAACAGACTAGCGGGGGGCCAAGAGACCCAGTACTTC CASNRLAGGQETQYF
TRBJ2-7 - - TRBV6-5 TGTGCCAGCAGTTCTGGACTTAACTACGAGCAGTACTTC CASSSGLNYEQYF
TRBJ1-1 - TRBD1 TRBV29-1 TGCAGCGTTACAGGGGGCGGGGTCACTGAAGCTTTCTTT CSVTGGGVTEAFF
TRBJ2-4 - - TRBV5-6 TGTGCCAGCGCAACACAGGTAGCCAAAAACATTCAGTACTTC CASATQVAKNIQYF
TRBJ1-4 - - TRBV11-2 TGTGCCAGCAGCTTAGGCCAGGGGCCCATTAATGAAAAACTGTTTTTT CASSLGQGPINEKLFF
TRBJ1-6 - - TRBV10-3 TGTGCCATCAGTGACCGACAGAATAATTCACCCCTCCACTTT CAISDRQNNSPLHF
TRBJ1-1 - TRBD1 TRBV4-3 TGCGCCAGCAGCCAAGAAATGGGACAGAATCCGAACACTGAAGCTTTCTTT CASSQEMGQNPNTEAFF
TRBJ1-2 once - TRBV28 TGTGCCAGCAGTAGACGGCAGGTCCCACTGAGTACCTTC CASSRRQVPLSTF
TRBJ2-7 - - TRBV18 TGTGCCAGCTCACCGGCAGGGATCGTTAATAAGCAGTACTTC CASSPAGIVNKQYF
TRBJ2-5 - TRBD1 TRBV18 TGTGCCAGCTCACGAGGGACAGTTCAAGAGACCCAGTACTTC CASSRGTVQETQYF
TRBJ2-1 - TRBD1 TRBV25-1 TGTGCCAGCAGTACAGGGGGGATAGGGAATGAGCAGTTCTTC CASSTGGIGNEQFF
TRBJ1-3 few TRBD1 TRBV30 TGTGCCTGGACCAGGGGGGGAAACACCATATATTTT CAWTRGGNTIYF
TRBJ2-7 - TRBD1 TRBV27 TGTGCCAGCAGTTTAGACAGGGGGGTTCCCTACGAGCAGTACTTC CASSLDRGVPYEQYF
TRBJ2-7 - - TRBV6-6 TGTGCCAGCATACTAGGGCAGGGAGGTTACGAGCAGTACTTC CASILGQGGYEQYF
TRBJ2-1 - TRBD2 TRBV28 TGTGCCAGCAGTTTAGTGACTAGCGGGAGCAATGAGCAGTTCTTC CASSLVTSGSNEQFF
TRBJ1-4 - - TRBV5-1 TGCGCCAGCAGCTTGGACGGGAACGAAAAACTGTTTTTT CASSLDGNEKLFF
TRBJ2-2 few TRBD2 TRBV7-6 TGTGCCAGCAGCTTAGAGGTTGCGGGGGGGCATAAAAACACCGGGGAGCTGTTTTTT CASSLEVAGGHKNTGELFF
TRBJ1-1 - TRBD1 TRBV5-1 TGCGCCAGCAGCTTCGGGACAGGACAAAACACTGAAGCTTTCTTT CASSFGTGQNTEAFF
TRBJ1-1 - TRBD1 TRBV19 TGTGCCAGTAGTGTGGGACAGTACACTGAAGCTTTCTTT CASSVGQYTEAFF
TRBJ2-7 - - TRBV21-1 TGTGCCAGCAGCAAAGCAATTATCCCGCGGACTAGCAGATACTACGAGCAGTACTTC CASSKAIIPRTSRYYEQYF
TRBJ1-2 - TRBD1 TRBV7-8 TGTGCCAGCAGCCCCGACAGGGTCAGTGGCTACACCTTC CASSPDRVSGYTF
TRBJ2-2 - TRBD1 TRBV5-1 TGCGCCAGCAGCTTGGTGCAGGGGGCAGTCGGGGAGCTGTTTTTT CASSLVQGAVGELFF